Following are 18 T cell receptor beta chains from one sample sequenced in a study of PD-L1 blockade in urothelial cancer. Time point specified: peripheral blood 6 weeks after treatment start. Produced via immunoSEQ multiplex PCR; TCRdb's table is partial and in-frame only. The sample lists over 70,000 clones; roughly 83% were seen once. This sample comprised PBMCs, obtained around atezolizumab (anti-PD-L1) treatment. These receptors were taken from a man aged 65-85 years with urothelial cancer.

The chain combines TRBV18 with TRBJ2-3; 8 nucleotides line up with TRBD1. Germline values: CDR1 KGHSH, CDR2 LQKENI. This CDR3 has 18 residues. V was clipped by 6 bases and J by 0 bases; unmatched bases: 14. The CDR3 DNA is TGTGCCAGCTCGCCCGGACAGGGAAGGGCCGATAGCACAGATACGCAGTATTTT. This sequence encodes CASSPGQGRADSTDTQYF.

This clone showed up just once. The chain recombines TRBV5-6 with TRBJ1-1; 8 nucleotides align to TRBD1. CDR1 and CDR2 (germline): SGHDT, YYEEEE. This CDR3 contains 15 residues. Losses at the gene ends were 3 bases for V and 2 bases for J; bases not matched to a gene: 6. CDR3 sequence: CASSSPGQVNTEAFF. CDR3 nucleotide sequence: TGTGCCAGCAGCTCACCGGGACAGGTTAACACTGAAGCTTTCTTT.

The chain combines TRBV18 with TRBJ2-7; 9 bases are shared with TRBD1. The CDR3 is 15 amino acids. The V and J ends lost 0 bases and 8 bases, in that order; junction bases with no gene match: 8. Germline V gene data show CDR1 as KGHSH and CDR2 as LQKENI. The chain's CDR3 is CASSPPGQGTRKQYF. The CDR3 nucleotides are TGTGCCAGCTCACCACCGGGACAGGGCACCCGGAAGCAGTACTTC. Looking up the rest from reference TRBV18 and TRBJ2-7 gives the full variable domain: NAGVMQNPRHLVRRRGQEARLRCSPMKGHSHVYWYRQLPEEGLKFMVYLQKENIIDESGMPKERFSAEFPKEGPSILRIQQVVRGDSAAYFCASSPPGQGTRKQYFGPGTRLTVT.

The rearrangement uses TRBV19 and TRBJ2-3, with D possibly matching TRBD1 (6 bases). CDR3 length: 18 amino acids. CDR1 and CDR2 (germline): LNHDA, SQIVND (reference sequence). Trimming took off 6 bases at V and 0 bases at J, with 22 bases between the two ends. The CDR3 nucleotides read TGTGCCAGTAGGCTTGCTTACCGGGACACCCTTAGCACAGATACGCAGTATTTT. The encoded protein is CASRLAYRDTLSTDTQYF.

V usage is TRBV5-5 and J usage is TRBJ2-2; maybe TRBD1 (6 bases). V gave up 4 bases and J gave up 7 bases, with 14 bases separating them. The germline V gene encodes CDR1 SGHKS and CDR2 YYEKEE (reference sequence). This CDR3 comprises 14 residues. The DNA for the CDR3 is TGTGCCAGCAGCCCCTTACAGGGTCACGGGGAGCTGTTTTTT. Its translation: CASSPLQGHGELFF.

V and J are TRBV4-3 and TRBJ2-1, with TRBD2 matching over 16 bases. Trimming cost V 4 bases and J 8 bases; bases outside gene matches: 17. There are 20 residues in the CDR3. The germline V gene has CDR1 LGHNA and CDR2 YSLEER. CDR3 sequence: CASSPFAAQGLAGGQDEQFF. The CDR3 bases are TGCGCCAGCAGCCCTTTCGCTGCACAGGGACTAGCGGGAGGGCAGGATGAGCAGTTCTTC.

The gene calls are TRBV7-9 and TRBJ2-7; possibly TRBD2 for D (5 bases). The CDR3 is 13 residues long. V shed 5 bases and J shed 2 bases, with 10 bases lying between them. Germline loops: CDR1 SEHNR, CDR2 FQNEAQ (reference sequence). CDR3 amino acids: CASSPGETYEQYF. The DNA for the CDR3 is TGTGCCAGCAGCCCCGGGGAGACCTACGAGCAGTACTTC.

The chain recombines TRBV25-1 with TRBJ1-3, with no clear D. Looked up from germline, CDR1 is MGHDK and CDR2 is SYGVNS. The germline V and J ends were trimmed by 4 bases and 1 base, with 11 bases remaining between them. The CDR3 has 15 residues. In nucleotides, the CDR3 is TGTGCCAGCAGTGTATTCGAGGGTTCTGGAAACACCATATATTTT. This encodes CASSVFEGSGNTIYF. The whole variable domain, remainder taken from reference TRBV25-1 and TRBJ1-3, is EADIYQTPRYLVIGTGKKITLECSQTMGHDKMYWYQQDPGMELHLIHYSYGVNSTEKGDLSSESTVSRIRTEHFPLTLESARPSHTSQYLCASSVFEGSGNTIYFGEGSWLTVV.

J is TRBJ2-2 and V is TRBV7-2; 11 bases match TRBD2. The V and J ends lost 3 bases and 5 bases, in that order; junction bases with no gene match: 5. Germline assignment: CDR1 SGHTA and CDR2 FQGNSA. There are 16 residues in the CDR3. The CDR3 sequence is CASSLVAGGSTGELFF. CDR3 DNA: TGTGCCAGCAGCTTGGTAGCGGGGGGGTCGACCGGGGAGCTGTTTTTT.

This chain joins TRBV19 and TRBJ2-1; 10 nucleotides agree with TRBD1. V shed 5 bases, J shed 8 bases, and the junction held 12 bases outside the gene matches. The germline gives CDR1 LNHDA, CDR2 SQIVND (reference sequence). CDR3 length: 16 residues. The CDR3 DNA reads as TGTGCCAGTAGTCCCTTGAGTGACAGGGGGCTAGATGAGCAGTTCTTC. This translates into CASSPLSDRGLDEQFF.

The CDR3 bases are TGTGCCAGCCGACAGGGGAACACTGAAGCTTTCTTT. Translated: CASRQGNTEAFF. V gene TRBV25-1 combines with J gene TRBJ1-1, with 7 positions matching TRBD1. Germline V lookup: CDR1 MGHDK, CDR2 SYGVNS. This CDR3 spans 12 amino acids. J lost 1 base, V lost 8 bases, and 1 base had no gene match.

The chain links TRBV5-4 to TRBJ1-4; possibly TRBD1 for D (5 bases). Trimming shortened V by 4 bases and J by 4 bases, and 14 bases separated the two germline ends. The CDR3 extends over 15 amino acids. Germline lookup yields CDR1 SGHNT and CDR2 YYREEE (reference sequence). The CDR3 loop reads CASSPTGGSNEKLFF. CDR3 DNA: TGTGCCAGCAGCCCCACGGGGGGGAGTAATGAAAAACTGTTTTTT.

This clone was seen a handful of times. The chain uses TRBV5-4 and TRBJ2-1; 8 nucleotides align to TRBD2. Germline CDR1 is SGHNT and CDR2 is YYREEE (reference sequence). This CDR3 contains 16 residues. V shed 3 bases, J shed 8 bases, and the junction held 13 bases outside the gene matches. The CDR3 DNA is TGTGCCAGCAGCTCCCTCGGACTAGCAATCGGCGATGAGCAGTTCTTC. Translation: CASSSLGLAIGDEQFF.

The rearrangement links TRBV19 to TRBJ2-3; TRBD1 matches at 10 bases. Germline values: CDR1 LNHDA, CDR2 SQIVND (reference sequence). Trimming at V came to 5 bases and at J to 2 bases, leaving 4 bases not matched to a gene. This CDR3 has 15 amino acids. The CDR3 DNA sequence: TGTGCCAGTAGTCCCGACAGGGGGCTCACAGATACGCAGTATTTT. Translating gives CASSPDRGLTDTQYF.

This chain uses TRBV5-4 with TRBJ2-2, with TRBD2 matching over 10 bases. Looked up from germline, CDR1 is SGHNT and CDR2 is YYREEE (reference sequence). The CDR3 consists of 16 residues. With V trimmed by 4 bases and J by 0 bases, 3 bases remained unmatched. The CDR3 loop is CASSISGGPNTGELFF. CDR3 in DNA: TGTGCCAGCAGCATTAGCGGGGGGCCGAACACCGGGGAGCTGTTTTTT.

The chain carries TRBV19 and TRBJ2-5; 7 nucleotides line up with TRBD2. There are 12 residues in the CDR3. Germline V lookup: CDR1 LNHDA, CDR2 SQIVND (reference sequence). V was pared by 6 bases and J by 5 bases, with 3 bases of the junction left unmatched. DNA of the CDR3: TGTGCCAGTAGCGCGGGAGTGGAGACCCAGTACTTC. It specifies CASSAGVETQYF.

CDR3 sequence (DNA): TGTGCCAGCAGTCCTTGGGACAGGACAACCTATGGCTACACCTTC. Translation: CASSPWDRTTYGYTF. The gene calls are TRBV28 and TRBJ1-2; TRBD1 matches at 8 bases. This CDR3 contains 15 residues. Germline CDR1 is MDHEN and CDR2 is SYDVKM. With 5 bases clipped from V and 4 bases from J, the junction kept 9 bases outside the gene matches.

The J gene is TRBJ1-1, the V gene TRBV28; D is uncertain. Trimming removed 2 bases from V and 8 bases from J, with 9 bases in between. The V gene's germline CDR1 is MDHEN and CDR2 SYDVKM. The CDR3 contains 12 residues. The CDR3 coding sequence is TGTGCCAGCAGTTTAGCGGGGTACGAAGCTTTCTTT. Translation gives CASSLAGYEAFF.